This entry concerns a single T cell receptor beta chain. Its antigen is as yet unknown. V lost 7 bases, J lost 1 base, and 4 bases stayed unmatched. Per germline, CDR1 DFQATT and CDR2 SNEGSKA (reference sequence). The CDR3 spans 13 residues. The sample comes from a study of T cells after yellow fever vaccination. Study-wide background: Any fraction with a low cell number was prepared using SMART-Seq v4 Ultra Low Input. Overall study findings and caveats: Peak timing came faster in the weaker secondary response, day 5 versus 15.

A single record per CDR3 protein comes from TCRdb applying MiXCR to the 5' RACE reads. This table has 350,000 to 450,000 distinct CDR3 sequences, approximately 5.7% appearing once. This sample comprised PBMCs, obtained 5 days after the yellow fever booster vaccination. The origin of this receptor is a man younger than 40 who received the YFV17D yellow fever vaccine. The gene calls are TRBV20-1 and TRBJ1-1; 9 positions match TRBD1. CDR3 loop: CSGQGQGNTEAFF. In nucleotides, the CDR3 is TGCAGTGGCCAGGGACAGGGGAACACTGAAGCTTTCTTT.